Each of the 20 T cell receptor beta chains below was sequenced from the same sample in a study of blood T cell repertoires in COVID-19. Clones were sequenced by immunoSEQ multiplex PCR, and TCRdb holds only the in-frame ones, with some missing. The table lists about 250,000 clones, 70% to 90% of them singletons. The sample taken for sequencing was PBMCs or T cells enriched from blood (not recorded which). The receptor set was obtained from a young man who had recovered from COVID-19.

This chain uses TRBV28 with TRBJ2-7; D remains unclear. The V and J ends lost 7 bases and 0 bases respectively, with 4 bases between them. The V gene's germline CDR1 is MDHEN and CDR2 SYDVKM. CDR3 length: 11 amino acids. The CDR3 coding sequence is TGTGCCAGCACCAACTCCTACGAGCAGTACTTC. This gives the protein CASTNSYEQYF.

The V and J genes are TRBV5-1 and TRBJ1-1; D is possibly TRBD1 (5 bases). The germline V gene has CDR1 SGHRS and CDR2 YFSETQ. V lost 4 bases and J 3 bases, leaving 16 bases between the germline ends. CDR3 length equals 15 residues. CDR3 DNA: TGCGCCAGCAGCCCAGGCAGGGTTCGGGACACTGAAGCTTTCTTT. Its protein is CASSPGRVRDTEAFF.

CDR3 sequence: CASSLAKTRVEGQWTYEQYF. In nucleotides, the CDR3 is TGTGCCAGCAGCTTAGCTAAAACCCGGGTCGAGGGCCAGTGGACCTACGAGCAGTACTTC. This chain connects TRBV7-2 to TRBJ2-7, with a possible D match to TRBD2 (5 bases). The CDR3 length is 20 residues. Between the trimmed V and J ends, which lost 0 bases and 2 bases, there was a span of 26 bases. The germline V gene encodes CDR1 SGHTA and CDR2 FQGNSA.

The chain employs TRBV6-1 and TRBJ1-5; TRBD1 agrees at 10 bases. V was clipped by 3 bases and J by 7 bases; unmatched bases: 6. Germline V CDR1 and CDR2: MNHNS, SASEGT. The CDR3 sequence is 15 residues long. CDR3 sequence reads: CASSEDRGGFQPQHF. CDR3 bases: TGTGCCAGCAGTGAGGACAGGGGGGGATTCCAGCCCCAGCATTTT.

V is TRBV6-5 and J is TRBJ2-3; 8 bases line up with TRBD1. This CDR3 has 14 residues. Germline trimming cut 5 bases from V and 3 bases from J; bases unmatched to any gene: 4. CDR1 and CDR2 from the germline V gene are MNHEY and SVGAGI. Written as DNA, the CDR3 is TGTGCCAGCAGTCTTGGACAGGGTACAGATACGCAGTATTTT. Translation: CASSLGQGTDTQYF.

V and J are TRBV5-1 and TRBJ2-5; 7 bases fit TRBD2. V shed 2 bases and J 4 bases; nucleotides not matched to a gene: 5. The CDR3 is made up of 14 amino acids. Per germline, CDR1 SGHRS and CDR2 YFSETQ. The CDR3 spells CASSLDTSVETQYF. CDR3 sequence (DNA): TGCGCCAGCAGCTTAGATACTAGCGTAGAGACCCAGTACTTC.

Note on this clone: Other DNA sequences in the sample encode the same CDR3. The rearrangement joins TRBV4-1 to TRBJ2-4; 8 nucleotides line up with TRBD1. V was clipped by 1 base and J by 7 bases; unmatched bases: 3. The V gene's germline CDR1 is MGHRA and CDR2 YSYEKL. This CDR3 is built from 14 residues. The CDR3 DNA reads as TGCGCCAGCAGCCAAGGACAGGGGAAGAACATTCAGTACTTC. Protein: CASSQGQGKNIQYF.

The CDR3 bases are TGTGCCAGCAGCGATCCTAGCGGGGGCAGCTCCTACGAGCAGTACTTC. Protein product: CASSDPSGGSSYEQYF. This chain joins TRBV7-2 and TRBJ2-7; TRBD2 aligns across 10 bases. The CDR3 contains 16 residues. From germline, CDR1 is SGHTA and CDR2 FQGNSA. Trimming removed 5 bases from V and 0 bases from J; junction bases left unmatched: 7.

This clone was seen a single time. The chain uses TRBV7-8 and TRBJ1-2; 7 nucleotides align to TRBD1. V lost 3 bases and J lost 4; bases outside the gene matches: 5. The CDR3 runs 14 residues. The germline V gene encodes CDR1 SGHVS and CDR2 FQNEAQ. The CDR3 DNA follows: TGTGCCAGCAGCTTCGGACAGGCCTCCTATGGCTACACCTTC. As protein: CASSFGQASYGYTF.

This clone was observed a few times. V gene TRBV4-1 combines with J gene TRBJ2-1; TRBD2 aligns across 13 bases. Germline values: CDR1 MGHRA, CDR2 YSYEKL. The CDR3 is 17 amino acids. After removal of 4 bases from V and 0 bases from J, the junction contained 3 bases not matched to a gene. The CDR3 DNA reads TGCGCCAGCAGCCCCGGACTAGCGGGAGTCTCCTACAATGAGCAGTTCTTC. Its translation: CASSPGLAGVSYNEQFF.

This clone has more than one count but fewer than ten. This chain links TRBV10-3 with TRBJ1-5, with D maybe TRBD1 (5 bases). V lost 7 bases to trimming and J lost 4 bases, with 17 bases between them. The length of the CDR3 is 15 residues. CDR1 ENHRY and CDR2 SYGVKD come from the germline V gene. CDR3 DNA sequence: TGTGCCATCAAAAAAGAAGACAGCGTTAATCAGCCCCAGCATTTT. This translates into CAIKKEDSVNQPQHF.

The chain has TRBV24-1 and TRBJ2-5; TRBD2 matches at 9 bases. V gave up 4 bases and J gave up 7 bases; unmatched junction bases: 6. The CDR3 loop spans 14 amino acids. The V gene's germline CDR1 is KGHDR and CDR2 SFDVKD. CDR3 loop: CATSESAGGGTQYF. The CDR3 DNA is TGTGCCACCAGTGAATCAGCGGGAGGTGGGACCCAGTACTTC.

The chain couples TRBV27 to TRBJ1-2; possible D gene TRBD1, 6 bases. The CDR3 sequence is 13 residues long. Germline V gives CDR1 MNHEY, CDR2 SMNVEV (reference sequence). The V and J ends lost 6 bases and 7 bases respectively, with 15 bases between them. The CDR3 DNA reads as TGTGCCAGCAGATATACAGGGAGGGGTGGCTACACCTTC. Residues: CASRYTGRGGYTF.

The chain joins TRBV7-8 to TRBJ1-1; maybe TRBD1 (6 bases). Germline-derived CDR1 and CDR2 are SGHVS and FQNEAQ. V was trimmed by 5 bases and J by 1 base, leaving 8 bases between them. The CDR3 covers 13 residues. The CDR3 is CASSADRNTEAFF. The CDR3, as DNA: TGTGCCAGCAGCGCGGACAGGAACACTGAAGCTTTCTTT. Together with reference TRBV7-8 and TRBJ1-1, the CDR3 gives the full variable domain: GAGVSQSPRYKVAKRGQDVALRCDPISGHVSLFWYQQALGQGPEFLTYFQNEAQLDKSGLPSDRFFAERPEGSVSTLKIQRTQQEDSAVYLCASSADRNTEAFFGQGTRLTVV.

This chain connects TRBV27 to TRBJ1-1; 7 bases match TRBD1. The CDR3 is made up of 15 amino acids. Germline V gives CDR1 MNHEY, CDR2 SMNVEV (reference sequence). The V segment lost 5 bases and the J segment 0 bases; nucleotides outside the gene matches: 6. CDR3 protein: CASSPDRVMNTEAFF. The CDR3 coding sequence is TGTGCCAGCAGTCCCGACAGGGTTATGAACACTGAAGCTTTCTTT.

The chain joins TRBV5-1 to TRBJ2-3; 8 bases fit TRBD1. V lost 1 base to trimming and J lost 5 bases; unmatched junction nucleotides: 9. The CDR3 spans 16 residues. From germline, CDR1 is SGHRS and CDR2 YFSETQ. DNA of the CDR3: TGCGCCAGCAGCTTGTCCGGACAGGGTTTGGGAGATACGCAGTATTTT. Amino acid sequence: CASSLSGQGLGDTQYF.

The V gene is TRBV7-3, the J gene TRBJ2-1, with TRBD2 identical over 9 bases. Trimming at V came to 4 bases and at J to 6 bases, leaving 7 bases not matched to a gene. This CDR3 comprises 15 residues. CDR1 is SGHTA, CDR2 FQGTGA, per germline. CDR3 DNA sequence: TGTGCCAGCAGCTCGGGACTAGCCCAAGCCAATGAGCAGTTCTTC. This gives the protein CASSSGLAQANEQFF.

In this sample, this clone turned up many times. The rearrangement joins TRBV6-5 to TRBJ1-1, with no clear D. V lost 0 bases and J lost 1, with 6 bases in between. CDR1 is MNHEY and CDR2 is SVGAGI in the germline V gene. The CDR3 contains 14 residues. CDR3 DNA sequence: TGTGCCAGCAGTTACTCGCGGGGGAACACTGAAGCTTTCTTT. Protein product: CASSYSRGNTEAFF.

The chain is built from TRBV10-3 and TRBJ1-5; D perhaps matches TRBD1 (6 bases). Germline values: CDR1 ENHRY, CDR2 SYGVKD. V shed 4 bases and J shed 6 bases, with 10 bases lying between them. CDR3 size: 13 residues. The CDR3 loop is CAISGQGLQPQHF. For the CDR3, the DNA is TGTGCCATCAGTGGGCAGGGGCTTCAGCCCCAGCATTTT.

The chain has TRBV18 and TRBJ2-1; maybe TRBD1 (6 bases). Germline CDR1 KGHSH, CDR2 LQKENI. V shed 3 bases and J shed 9 bases, with 12 bases lying between them. The CDR3 is made up of 13 amino acids. The chain's CDR3 is CASSPVQGTEQFF. CDR3 coding DNA: TGTGCCAGCTCACCCGTTCAGGGGACTGAGCAGTTCTTC.